Sequencing of this T cell receptor (beta chain) was carried out in a study of response to subunit inactivated influenza vaccine. Only a few counts were recorded for this clonotype. The antigen is not known. TCRdb independently ran MiXCR on the RT-PCR reads; one entry per CDR3 protein. Of approximately 730,000 distinct CDR3 sequences detected, approximately 15% appear once; the ten largest clones hold less than 7%. V shed 6 bases, J shed 4 bases, and the junction held 12 bases outside the gene matches. Germline V lookup: CDR1 SGHRS, CDR2 YFSETQ. The CDR3 contains 17 residues. Broader study findings: Few additional T cells are recruited per seasonal influenza vaccination, authors suggested.

This clonotype was sampled from a man aged 45 to 65 who received an inactivated influenza vaccine. The chain carries TRBV5-1 and TRBJ2-3; 12 bases match TRBD2. Sequences were derived from PBMCs from blood, sampled approximately 15 days before vaccination. The CDR3 DNA is TGCGCCAGCACCTCTATGCCGGGACTAGCGGGCTCAGATACGCAGTATTTT. Amino acids: CASTSMPGLAGSDTQYF.